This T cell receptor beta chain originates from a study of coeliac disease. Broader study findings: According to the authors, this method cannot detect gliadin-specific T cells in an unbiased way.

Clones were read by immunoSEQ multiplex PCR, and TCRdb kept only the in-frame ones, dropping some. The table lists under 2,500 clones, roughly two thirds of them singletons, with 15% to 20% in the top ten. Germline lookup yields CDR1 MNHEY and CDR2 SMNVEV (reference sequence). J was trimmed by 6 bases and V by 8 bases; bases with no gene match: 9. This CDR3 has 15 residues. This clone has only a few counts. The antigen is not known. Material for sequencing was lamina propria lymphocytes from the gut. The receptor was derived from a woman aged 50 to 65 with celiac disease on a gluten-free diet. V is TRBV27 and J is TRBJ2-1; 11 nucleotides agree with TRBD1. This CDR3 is CASRLRDRGSNEQFF. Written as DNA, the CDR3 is TGTGCCAGCCGTCTCCGGGACAGGGGGTCCAATGAGCAGTTCTTC.